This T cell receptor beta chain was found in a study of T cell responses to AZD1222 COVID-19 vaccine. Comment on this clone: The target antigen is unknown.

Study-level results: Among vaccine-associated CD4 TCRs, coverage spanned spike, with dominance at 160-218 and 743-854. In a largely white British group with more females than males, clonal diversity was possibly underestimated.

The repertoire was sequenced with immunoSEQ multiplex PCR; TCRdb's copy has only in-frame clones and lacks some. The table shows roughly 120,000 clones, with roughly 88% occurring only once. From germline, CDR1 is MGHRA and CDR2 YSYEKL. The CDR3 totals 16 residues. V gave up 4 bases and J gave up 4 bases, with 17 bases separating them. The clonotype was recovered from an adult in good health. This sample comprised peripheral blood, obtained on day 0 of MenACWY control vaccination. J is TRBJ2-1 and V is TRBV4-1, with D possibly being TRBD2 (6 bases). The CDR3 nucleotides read TGCGCCAGCAGCCTCCGGCGGGTGGAGGGGTACAATGAGCAGTTCTTC. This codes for CASSLRRVEGYNEQFF.